The rows below give T cell receptor beta chains drawn from one sample of a study of shared clonotypes between healthy human individuals. Clones were read by immunoSEQ multiplex PCR, and TCRdb kept only the in-frame ones, dropping some. Among around 2.1 million clones, about 92% were seen once, and the ten largest hold around 1.7%. The specimen was naive CD8+ T cells from PBMCs. These TCRs come from a man between 18 and 29 years old in good health. Some clones in this sample may be carry-over from other donors' samples. CDR3s leave out the opening cysteine and the closing phenylalanine or tryptophan. Fields, in order: V gene, J gene, CDR3 protein.

TRBV4-1	TRBJ1-1	ASSQGQGTRAEAF
TRBV10-2	TRBJ1-1	ASILQGAITEAF
TRBV9	TRBJ2-2	ASSVVGGSTGELF
TRBV30	TRBJ2-7	AWSWGPYYEQY
TRBV6-5	TRBJ2-7	ASIGGSYEQY
TRBV6-5	TRBJ1-6	ASSPGGSPLH
TRBV2	TRBJ2-7	AIPSSGSPYEQY
TRBV7-9	TRBJ2-7	ASTWGHSPSYEQY
TRBV13	TRBJ2-2	ASSSRLDTGELF
TRBV29-1	TRBJ2-1	SARQGEFNEQF
TRBV18	TRBJ2-5	ASSPEGWGQETQY
TRBV9	TRBJ2-5	ASSVYGGGKETQY
TRBV19	TRBJ1-5	ASSIGEGDQPQH
TRBV28	TRBJ1-5	ASSLVAGPINQPQH
TRBV19	TRBJ1-4	ASSSNRGPNEKLF
TRBV4-1	TRBJ1-2	ASSQDRGGGYT
TRBV28	TRBJ2-7	ASSFLDSSYEQY
TRBV19	TRBJ2-1	ASSIGLAAYNEQF
TRBV5-4	.	ASSKGGHEQY
TRBV4-3	TRBJ2-7	ASSPRTGGGYEQY
TRBV27	TRBJ2-7	ASSLKGYYEQY
TRBV28	TRBJ1-3	ASSPFGTGDTIY